This T cell receptor (beta chain) originates from a study of T-cell reconstitution after alpha-beta-depleted transplantation in children. This clonotype was counted only a few times. What it binds is not known. Study observations and caveats: Reportedly, alpha-beta T cells present about two months post-transplant originated from several hundred expanded clones of graft origin. The main origin of T-cell counts and diversity one year after transplant was newly produced T cells.

The V gene lost 3 bases and the J gene lost 10 bases, with 10 bases spanning the gap. Looked up from germline, CDR1 is MRHNA and CDR2 is SNTAGT. The CDR3 extends over 12 amino acids. The TCRbeta library was prepared with unique molecular identifiers. In TCRdb, the PCR reads were re-called with MiXCR into one record per CDR3 protein. The table includes about 580,000 distinct CDR3 sequences, under 25% detected once. The receptor's source is a boy in the first two years of life who had a stem cell transplant for acute myeloid leukemia, so the T cells may come from the graft donor. Here the sequenced sample was PBMCs, mostly from graft donor cells, taken 360 days after TCRalphabeta/CD19-depleted stem cell transplant. J is TRBJ2-1 and V is TRBV6-4; weak D call: TRBD1 (6 bases). The DNA of the CDR3 is TGTGCCAGCAGTGATTCCGGGACAGAGCAGTTCTTC. It codes for CASSDSGTEQFF.